These 28 T cell receptor beta chains were sequenced from one sample in a study of cytomegalovirus exposure and HLA in healthy donors. Data came from immunoSEQ multiplex PCR; TCRdb stores just in-frame clones and leaves some out. The sample yields around 150,000 clones, 88% seen once. The sequenced material came from PBMCs. These receptor sequences come from a man younger than 35 in good health and CMV-seronegative.

This chain joins TRBV7-2 and TRBJ2-2; TRBD1 might be the D (5 bases). The CDR3 covers 15 residues. With 1 base removed from V and 9 bases from J, the gap between germline ends came to 15 bases. Germline CDR1 and CDR2: SGHTA and FQGNSA. CDR3 bases: TGTGCCAGCAGCTTAGATCAGGGTTCGGGCCGGGAGCTGTTTTTT. Translating gives CASSLDQGSGRELFF.

The rearrangement joins TRBV6-1 to TRBJ1-5, with D perhaps matching TRBD1 (5 bases). Looked up from germline, CDR1 is MNHNS and CDR2 is SASEGT. The V and J ends lost 5 bases and 8 bases respectively, with 13 bases between them. The CDR3 loop spans 13 amino acids. As DNA, the CDR3 is TGTGCCAGCAGTACAGGATTTGGAGAGCCCCAGCATTTT. Protein sequence: CASSTGFGEPQHF.

The chain recombines TRBV7-9 with TRBJ2-7; 7 bases fit TRBD2. The V gene's germline CDR1 is SEHNR and CDR2 FQNEAQ (reference sequence). This CDR3 is built from 17 residues. V dropped 0 bases and J dropped 3; count of bases not matched to a gene: 11. This CDR3 reads CASSLAVSGLEFYEQYF. CDR3 bases: TGTGCCAGCAGCTTAGCAGTGTCCGGACTAGAGTTCTACGAGCAGTACTTC.

Here the CDR3 reads CASSQDWGPMTTDTQYF. The CDR3 DNA is TGTGCCAGCAGCCAAGATTGGGGCCCAATGACCACAGATACGCAGTATTTT. The chain carries TRBV14 and TRBJ2-3, with a tentative D call TRBD1 (5 bases). This CDR3 is built from 17 residues. Germline V gene data show CDR1 as SGHDN and CDR2 as FVKESK. The V gene lost 0 bases and the J gene lost 2 bases, with 15 bases spanning the gap.

The gene calls are TRBV9 and TRBJ2-7, with 9 bases that match TRBD1. V lost 3 bases and J lost 7; bases outside the gene matches: 11. In germline, CDR1 is SGDLS, CDR2 YYNGEE. CDR3 size: 15 residues. The CDR3 coding sequence is TGTGCCAGCAGCGCGCCGCACAGGGGGCGGGAAGAGCAGTACTTC. Amino acids: CASSAPHRGREEQYF.

This chain uses TRBV7-9 with TRBJ1-1; D possibly corresponds to TRBD1 (6 bases). This CDR3 contains 15 residues. Trimming took 5 bases from V and 3 from J, leaving 16 bases between them. Germline lookup yields CDR1 SEHNR and CDR2 FQNEAQ (reference sequence). CDR3 protein: CASSTRAGDHTEAFF. The CDR3, as DNA: TGTGCCAGCAGCACGCGTGCAGGGGACCACACTGAAGCTTTCTTT.

V is TRBV28 and J is TRBJ1-4; no clear D gene. V was cut by 4 bases and J by 8 bases, with 8 bases left in between. The CDR3 sequence is 12 residues long. Per the germline V gene, CDR1 is MDHEN and CDR2 is SYDVKM. CDR3 nucleotide sequence: TGTGCCAGCAGTTCTCTGCGGGAAAAACTGTTTTTT. Amino acid sequence: CASSSLREKLFF. Full variable domain (rest looked up from reference TRBV28 and TRBJ1-4): DVKVTQSSRYLVKRTGEKVFLECVQDMDHENMFWYRQDPGLGLRLIYFSYDVKMKEKGDIPEGYSVSREKKERFSLILESASTNQTSMYLCASSSLREKLFFGSGTQLSVL.

Written as DNA, the CDR3 is TGTGCCAGCAGTTTGTCCCAGGGGGCCAATAGCAATCAGCCCCAGCATTTT. Residues: CASSLSQGANSNQPQHF. The rearrangement joins TRBV27 to TRBJ1-5; 8 positions match TRBD1. The CDR3 is made up of 17 amino acids. The germline V gene encodes CDR1 MNHEY and CDR2 SMNVEV (reference sequence). V dropped 3 bases and J dropped 0; count of bases not matched to a gene: 7.

This CDR3 reads CSVGSGRWTDTQYF. CDR3 nucleotide sequence: TGCAGCGTGGGGAGCGGGAGATGGACAGATACGCAGTATTTT. The chain recombines TRBV29-1 with TRBJ2-3, with 8 bases that match TRBD2. From germline, CDR1 is SQVTM and CDR2 ANQGSEA. J gave up 3 bases and V 6 bases, and 8 bases lay outside the gene matches. The CDR3 is 14 residues long.

The chain carries TRBV7-9 and TRBJ1-1; 7 positions match TRBD1. CDR3 length equals 15 residues. V dropped 4 bases and J dropped 1; count of bases not matched to a gene: 6. From germline, CDR1 is SEHNR and CDR2 FQNEAQ (reference sequence). CDR3 nucleotide sequence: TGTGCCAGCAGCTGGGACCGGACAGGGAACACTGAAGCTTTCTTT. Its translation: CASSWDRTGNTEAFF.

V and J are TRBV7-6 and TRBJ2-2; tentatively, D is TRBD1 (5 bases). This CDR3 comprises 15 residues. Germline values: CDR1 SGHVS, CDR2 FNYEAQ. V was pared by 1 base and J by 3 bases, with 9 bases between. CDR3 protein: CASSLDRSYTGELFF. The CDR3, as DNA: TGTGCCAGCAGCTTAGACAGGTCTTACACCGGGGAGCTGTTTTTT.

The chain couples TRBV10-3 to TRBJ1-1, with unresolved D. V was cut by 7 bases and J by 2 bases, with 8 bases left in between. This CDR3 has 12 amino acids. Germline V gives CDR1 ENHRY, CDR2 SYGVKD. The CDR3 protein is CAIMEGNTEAFF. The CDR3 coding sequence is TGTGCCATCATGGAGGGTAACACTGAAGCTTTCTTT.

The rearrangement links TRBV7-9 to TRBJ2-7, with D possibly matching TRBD2 (5 bases). This CDR3 contains 15 residues. V was trimmed by 5 bases and J by 2 bases, leaving 16 bases between them. Germline V gives CDR1 SEHNR, CDR2 FQNEAQ (reference sequence). This CDR3 is CASSPRRGDPYEQYF. In DNA form, the CDR3 reads TGTGCCAGCAGCCCTAGACGGGGAGACCCCTACGAGCAGTACTTC.

The chain links TRBV7-6 to TRBJ2-7, with D unresolved. There are 13 residues in the CDR3. Between the trimmed V and J ends, which lost 1 base and 3 bases, there was a span of 7 bases. Germline V CDR1 and CDR2: SGHVS, FNYEAQ. The CDR3 sequence: CASSLEPNYEQYF. Here the CDR3 DNA reads TGTGCCAGCAGCTTAGAACCTAACTACGAGCAGTACTTC.

The rearrangement uses TRBV18 and TRBJ2-1; D not certain. Trimming stripped 3 bases from V and 8 bases from J, with 14 bases between. Germline-derived CDR1 and CDR2 are KGHSH and LQKENI. This CDR3 spans 14 amino acids. DNA of the CDR3: TGTGCCAGCTCACCCGAGACTTCTACTGATGAGCAGTTCTTC. Residues: CASSPETSTDEQFF.

The chain carries TRBV4-1 and TRBJ1-5; 9 bases align to TRBD1. The CDR3 is made up of 15 amino acids. V trimming: 4 bases; J trimming: 8 bases; junction bases outside the gene matches: 9. Germline V gene lookup returns CDR1 MGHRA and CDR2 YSYEKL. The CDR3 sequence is CASSPGTGILKPQHF. The CDR3 DNA is TGCGCCAGCAGCCCCGGGACAGGGATATTAAAGCCCCAGCATTTT.

The CDR3 DNA follows: TGCGCCAGCAGTGATTGGGGCGGAACCTACGAGCAGTACTTC. Protein sequence: CASSDWGGTYEQYF. This sequence joins TRBV10-1 and TRBJ2-7, with a possible D match to TRBD1 (5 bases). The CDR3 is 14 amino acids. Trimming took 3 bases from V and 2 from J, leaving 11 bases between them. CDR1 and CDR2 (germline): WNHNN, SYGVQD (reference sequence).

The chain uses TRBV18 and TRBJ2-1; D is unclear. The length of the CDR3 is 12 residues. Germline V gene data show CDR1 as KGHSH and CDR2 as LQKENI. V lost 0 bases and J 8 bases, leaving 5 bases between the germline ends. CDR3 loop: CASSPPWHEQFF. In DNA, the CDR3 is TGTGCCAGCTCACCACCTTGGCATGAGCAGTTCTTC.

The chain is built from TRBV4-1 and TRBJ1-5; TRBD1 aligns across 12 bases. V trimming: 4 bases; J trimming: 7 bases; junction bases outside the gene matches: 5. Germline CDR1 is MGHRA and CDR2 is YSYEKL. This CDR3 region has 15 residues. The CDR3 sequence: CASSPGQGARQPQHF. Here the CDR3 DNA reads TGCGCCAGCAGCCCGGGACAGGGGGCGCGGCAGCCCCAGCATTTT.

V usage is TRBV29-1 and J usage is TRBJ2-1; weak D call: TRBD2 (5 bases). CDR1 is SQVTM and CDR2 is ANQGSEA in the germline V gene. This CDR3 comprises 13 residues. The ends were cut back, 0 bases at V and 6 bases at J, with 9 bases in the middle. The CDR3 region is CSVEDRGGNEQFF. CDR3 bases: TGCAGCGTTGAAGATCGAGGAGGCAATGAGCAGTTCTTC.

V is TRBV4-2 and J is TRBJ2-3; TRBD2 is a possible D gene (5 bases). Trimming removed 3 bases from V and 0 bases from J, with 13 bases in between. The CDR3 consists of 16 residues. The V gene's germline CDR1 is LGHNA and CDR2 YNFKEQ. CDR3 coding DNA: TGTGCCAGCAGCCAGATCCTCGAGGGAAGCACAGATACGCAGTATTTT. It encodes CASSQILEGSTDTQYF.

This chain links TRBV28 with TRBJ2-1; the match to TRBD2 covers 11 bases. Germline CDR1 is MDHEN and CDR2 is SYDVKM. The length of the CDR3 is 15 residues. Germline trimming cut 6 bases from V and 7 bases from J; bases unmatched to any gene: 8. DNA for the CDR3: TGTGCCAGCAGGGATGGGACTAGCGGTCGGAATGAGCAGTTCTTC. Residues: CASRDGTSGRNEQFF.

V gene TRBV5-4 combines with J gene TRBJ2-1; 10 nucleotides agree with TRBD2. Germline CDR1 reads SGHNT; CDR2 reads YYREEE (reference sequence). V trimming: 4 bases; J trimming: 6 bases; junction bases outside the gene matches: 7. The CDR3 has 15 amino acids. CDR3 sequence (DNA): TGTGCCAGCAGCAAGCAGAGCGGGGGGGTCAATGAGCAGTTCTTC. Its protein is CASSKQSGGVNEQFF.

V is TRBV6-1 and J is TRBJ2-1; tentative D call: TRBD2 (6 bases). V gave up 8 bases and J gave up 5 bases, with 16 bases separating them. This CDR3 spans 14 amino acids. Germline CDR1 is MNHNS and CDR2 is SASEGT. The DNA of the CDR3 is TGTGCCAGCGAGGGGCAACGGGAGCACAATGAGCAGTTCTTC. The encoded protein is CASEGQREHNEQFF.

The chain employs TRBV28 and TRBJ2-6, with D uncertain. Trimming took 1 base from V and 9 from J, leaving 7 bases between them. Germline assignment: CDR1 MDHEN and CDR2 SYDVKM. The CDR3 sequence is 13 residues long. The CDR3 DNA is TGTGCCAGCAGTTTATCCCCCCTCAACGTCCTGACTTTC. Amino acids: CASSLSPLNVLTF.

The chain joins TRBV25-1 to TRBJ2-1, with a possible D match to TRBD1 (5 bases). V lost 1 base and J 0 bases, leaving 10 bases between the germline ends. Per germline, CDR1 MGHDK and CDR2 SYGVNS. CDR3 length equals 16 residues. The CDR3 sequence is CASSESQVSSYNEQFF. Here the CDR3 DNA reads TGTGCCAGCAGTGAATCACAGGTTAGCTCCTACAATGAGCAGTTCTTC.

V usage is TRBV4-3 and J usage is TRBJ1-5, with a possible D match to TRBD1 (5 bases). Trimming stripped 1 base from V and 4 bases from J, with 5 bases between. The germline gives CDR1 LGHNA, CDR2 YSLEER. The CDR3 totals 13 residues. The CDR3 sequence is CASSQAGNQPQHF. The CDR3 DNA reads TGCGCCAGCAGCCAAGCAGGGAATCAGCCCCAGCATTTT.

This clone has only one observation. The chain employs TRBV2 and TRBJ1-1; 7 positions agree with TRBD1. The CDR3 consists of 13 residues. CDR1 SNHLY and CDR2 FYNNEI come from the germline V gene. The junction had 4 bases not matched to a gene; V was cut back by 8 bases and J by 1 base. CDR3 loop: CASPGQSNTEAFF. CDR3 DNA sequence: TGTGCCAGCCCGGGACAGTCGAACACTGAAGCTTTCTTT.